One T cell receptor (beta chain) is described in this entry. What it binds is unknown. This CDR3 contains 12 residues. V was clipped by 6 bases and J by 6 bases; unmatched bases: 5. The germline gives CDR1 SGHTA, CDR2 FQGNSA. The source of the sample is a study of beta chain features in type 1 diabetes. Notes on the study in general: cDNA-based sequencing might over-represent cells highly expressing TCR. A greater similarity of naive, central memory and Treg TCRB repertoires was seen among patients than among healthy donors. Researchers caution that PCR might favor shorter templates, equally among patients and controls. A moderate, significant TCRB CDR3 shortening appeared in type 1 diabetes across four CD4+ subsets.

The whole isolated RNA underwent reverse transcription, so sequencing captured expressed TCRB transcripts. Profiling relied on immunoSEQ multiplex PCR, and the TCRdb table lists in-frame clones only, not all of them. The table has 250,000 to 300,000 clones, 14% seen once. The sequencing input was naive CD4+ T cells from blood. This receptor was taken from a man aged 30 to 39 with type 1 diabetes. This chain connects TRBV7-2 to TRBJ2-7, with 7 bases lining up with TRBD1. CDR3 DNA sequence: TGTGCCAGCAGTACTTACAGGGGCGAGCAGTACTTC. Its translation is CASSTYRGEQYF. Together with reference TRBV7-2 and TRBJ2-7, the CDR3 gives the full variable domain: GAGVSQSPSNKVTEKGKDVELRCDPISGHTALYWYRQSLGQGLEFLIYFQGNSAPDKSGLPSDRFSAERTGGSVSTLTIQRTQQEDSAVYLCASSTYRGEQYFGPGTRLTVT.